This T cell receptor beta chain originates from a study of blood T cell repertoires in COVID-19. Authors' data handling: From reference gene primer amplification, estimates of nucleated cell counts were derived. Clones were sequenced by immunoSEQ multiplex PCR, and TCRdb holds only the in-frame ones, with some missing. V and J calls and clone size are as listed in that table; D and trimming were resolved from the DNA. The table includes roughly 61,000 clones, 75% to 95% detected once. In germline, CDR1 is MRHNA, CDR2 SNTAGT. The CDR3 is made up of 18 amino acids. The ends lost 0 bases at V and 3 bases at J; junction bases unmatched: 6.

The sequencing sample was made of peripheral blood. The TCR comes from a man in his fifties or sixties with acute or convalescent COVID-19. The chain couples TRBV6-4 to TRBJ2-6, with TRBD2 identical over 9 bases. Here the CDR3 DNA reads TGTGCCAGCAGTGACTCTAGCGGGGGTTTACTTGGGGCCAACGTCCTGACTTTC. Protein: CASSDSSGGLLGANVLTF.